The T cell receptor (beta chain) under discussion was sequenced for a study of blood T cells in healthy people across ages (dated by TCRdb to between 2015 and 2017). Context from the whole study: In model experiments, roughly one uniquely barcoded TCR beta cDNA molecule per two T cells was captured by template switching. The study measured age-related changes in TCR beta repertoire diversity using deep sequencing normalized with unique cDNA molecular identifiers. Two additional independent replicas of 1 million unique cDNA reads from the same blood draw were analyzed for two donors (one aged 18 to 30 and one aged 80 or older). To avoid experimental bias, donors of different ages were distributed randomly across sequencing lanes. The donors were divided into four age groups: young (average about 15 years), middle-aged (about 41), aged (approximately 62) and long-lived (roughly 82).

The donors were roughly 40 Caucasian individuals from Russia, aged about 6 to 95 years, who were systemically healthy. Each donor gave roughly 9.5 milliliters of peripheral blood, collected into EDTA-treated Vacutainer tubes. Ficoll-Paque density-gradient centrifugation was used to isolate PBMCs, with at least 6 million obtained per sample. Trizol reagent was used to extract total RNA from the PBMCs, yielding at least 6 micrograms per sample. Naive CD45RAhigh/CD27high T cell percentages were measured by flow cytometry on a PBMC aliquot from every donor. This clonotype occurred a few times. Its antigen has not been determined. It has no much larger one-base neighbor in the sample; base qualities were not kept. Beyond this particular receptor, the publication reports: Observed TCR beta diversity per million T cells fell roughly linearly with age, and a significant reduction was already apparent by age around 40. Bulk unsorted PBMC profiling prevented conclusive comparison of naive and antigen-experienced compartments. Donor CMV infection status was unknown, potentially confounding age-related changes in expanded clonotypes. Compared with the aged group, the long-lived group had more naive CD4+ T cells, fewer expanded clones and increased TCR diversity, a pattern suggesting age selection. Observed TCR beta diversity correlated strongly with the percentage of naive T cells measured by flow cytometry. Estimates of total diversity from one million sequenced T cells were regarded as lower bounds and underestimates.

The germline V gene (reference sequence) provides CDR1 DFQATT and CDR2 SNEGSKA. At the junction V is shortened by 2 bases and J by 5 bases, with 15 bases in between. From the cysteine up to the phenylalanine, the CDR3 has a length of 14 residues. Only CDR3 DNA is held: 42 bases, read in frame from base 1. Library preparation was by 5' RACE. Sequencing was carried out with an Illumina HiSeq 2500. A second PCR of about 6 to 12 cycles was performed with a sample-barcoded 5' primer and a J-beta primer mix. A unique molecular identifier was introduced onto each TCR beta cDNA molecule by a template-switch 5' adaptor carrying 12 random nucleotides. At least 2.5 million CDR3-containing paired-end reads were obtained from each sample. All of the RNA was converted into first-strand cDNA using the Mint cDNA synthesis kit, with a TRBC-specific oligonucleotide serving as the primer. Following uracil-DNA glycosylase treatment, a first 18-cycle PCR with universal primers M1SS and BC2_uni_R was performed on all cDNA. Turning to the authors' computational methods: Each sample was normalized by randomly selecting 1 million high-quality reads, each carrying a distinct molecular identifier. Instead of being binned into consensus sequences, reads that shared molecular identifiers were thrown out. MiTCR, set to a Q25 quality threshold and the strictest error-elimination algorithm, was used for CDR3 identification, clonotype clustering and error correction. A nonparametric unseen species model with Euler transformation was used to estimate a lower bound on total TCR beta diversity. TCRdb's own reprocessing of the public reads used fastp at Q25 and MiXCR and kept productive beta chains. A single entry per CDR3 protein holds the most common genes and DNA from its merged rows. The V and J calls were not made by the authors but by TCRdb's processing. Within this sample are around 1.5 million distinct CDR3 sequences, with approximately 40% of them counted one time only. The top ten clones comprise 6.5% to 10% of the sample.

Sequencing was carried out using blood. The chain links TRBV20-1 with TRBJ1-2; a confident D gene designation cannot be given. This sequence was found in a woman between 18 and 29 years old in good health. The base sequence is TGCAGTGCTAGATCGCATTTCGATGGATATGGCTACACCTTC. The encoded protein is CSARSHFDGYGYTF.